Sequencing of this T cell receptor beta chain was carried out in a study of identical twins. Points from the study as a whole: Excess sharing between twins was weaker in beta out-of-frame sequences.

Template switching added a universal primer site; cDNA carried unique molecular identifiers. TCRdb re-analysed the 5' RACE reads in MiXCR, keeping a single row per CDR3 protein. The data show hundreds of thousands of distinct CDR3 sequences, about 12% seen once. Each donor was a healthy Caucasian. This clonotype was recorded many times. The target antigen is unknown. V gave up 1 base and J gave up 4 bases, with 12 bases separating them. Germline-derived CDR1 and CDR2 are LNHNV and YYDKDF (reference sequence). This CDR3 region has 15 residues. These records were also assigned to another study, of yellow fever vaccine responses in identical twins. That investigation notes: On the reported evidence, twins' vaccine T cell responses seemed partly convergent and partly personalized.

This TCR came from a woman aged 18-35 years in good health. V usage is TRBV15 and J usage is TRBJ2-3; D call uncertain. Input material: CD8+ T cells sorted from blood. The CDR3: CATSRVSAVSDTQYF. The CDR3, as DNA: TGTGCCACCAGCAGAGTCTCGGCGGTTTCAGATACGCAGTATTTT. Full variable domain (missing parts from reference TRBV15 and TRBJ2-3): DAMVIQNPRYQVTQFGKPVTLSCSQTLNHNVMYWYQQKSSQAPKLLFHYYDKDFNNEADTPDNFQSRRPNTSFCFLDIRSPGLGDTAMYLCATSRVSAVSDTQYFGPGTRLTVL.